These T cell receptor beta chains were read from a single sample in a study of OX40 agonist ivuxolimab in advanced cancers. Produced via immunoSEQ multiplex PCR; TCRdb's table is partial and in-frame only. This sample has some 99,000 clones, with 70% to 90% found just once. The sequences come from CD4+ or CD8+ T cells sorted from blood, collected in a trial of the OX40 agonist ivuxolimab. Source of these receptors: an adult with an advanced solid tumor such as melanoma, head and neck, liver or kidney cancer. Each CDR3 is given with its conserved first and last residue. The D gene is left open where the match is weak. A row's size may be missing; if present it is once, few, many or a size class.

size: .; V: TRBV7-9; J: TRBJ1-1; D: .; length: 14; CDR3: CASSFRQTNTEAFF; DNA: TGTGCCAGCAGCTTCCGACAAACGAACACTGAAGCTTTCTTT
size: once; V: TRBV18; J: TRBJ2-7; D: .; length: 11; CDR3: CASSPNDEQYF; DNA: TGTGCCAGCTCACCAAACGACGAGCAGTACTTC
size: .; V: TRBV28; J: TRBJ2-6; D: TRBD1; length: 17; CDR3: CASRGTGEAFGANVLTF; DNA: TGTGCCAGCAGGGGGACAGGGGAAGCGTTCGGGGCCAACGTCCTGACTTTC
size: .; V: TRBV5-5; J: TRBJ2-3; D: .; length: 16; CDR3: CASSFNGAGGGDTQYF; DNA: TGTGCCAGCAGCTTTAACGGGGCAGGTGGGGGAGATACGCAGTATTTT
size: .; V: TRBV7-2; J: TRBJ2-7; D: .; length: 14; CDR3: CASSFRNARDEQYF; DNA: TGTGCCAGCAGCTTTAGGAACGCCCGGGACGAGCAGTACTTC
size: .; V: TRBV5-1; J: TRBJ1-1; D: .; length: 16; CDR3: CASSRTESAKNTEAFF; DNA: TGCGCCAGCAGCCGTACGGAGAGCGCGAAGAACACTGAAGCTTTCTTT
size: .; V: TRBV7-9; J: TRBJ2-1; D: .; length: 18; CDR3: CASSFLQGTIGLHNEQFF; DNA: TGTGCCAGCAGCTTTCTACAGGGGACTATAGGACTACACAATGAGCAGTTCTTC
size: .; V: TRBV6-5; J: TRBJ1-5; D: .; length: 15; CDR3: CASSYKGNSNQPQHF; DNA: TGTGCCAGCAGTTATAAGGGGAATAGCAATCAGCCCCAGCATTTT
size: few; V: TRBV11-2; J: TRBJ2-1; D: TRBD2; length: 17; CDR3: CASSLDRGRGVGNEQFF; DNA: TGTGCCAGCAGCTTAGATAGGGGACGGGGGGTAGGTAATGAGCAGTTCTTC
size: .; V: TRBV18; J: TRBJ2-7; D: .; length: 14; CDR3: CASSPDLGSYEQYF; DNA: TGTGCCAGCTCACCGGACCTGGGGTCATACGAGCAGTACTTC
size: .; V: TRBV4-2; J: TRBJ2-3; D: .; length: 12; CDR3: CASSQVDGTQYF; DNA: TGTGCCAGCAGCCAAGTGGATGGGACGCAGTATTTT
size: .; V: TRBV2; J: TRBJ1-1; D: .; length: 12; CDR3: CASSDRDTEAFF; DNA: TGTGCCAGCAGTGATAGGGACACTGAAGCTTTCTTT
size: .; V: TRBV9; J: TRBJ2-5; D: .; length: 15; CDR3: CASSVGQGIQETQYF; DNA: TGTGCCAGCAGCGTAGGGCAGGGTATACAAGAGACCCAGTACTTC
size: few; V: TRBV27; J: TRBJ2-1; D: .; length: 17; CDR3: CASISSRLVGGYNEQFF; DNA: TGTGCCAGCATCTCTTCACGGCTAGTGGGGGGCTACAATGAGCAGTTCTTC
size: .; V: TRBV7-9; J: TRBJ1-1; D: .; length: 17; CDR3: CASSPLRPGDWNTEAFF; DNA: TGTGCCAGCAGTCCCCTGCGGCCAGGGGATTGGAACACTGAAGCTTTCTTT
size: .; V: TRBV7-3; J: TRBJ1-2; D: .; length: 14; CDR3: CASSLTLQGDGYTF; DNA: TGCGCCAGCAGCTTAACGTTGCAGGGTGATGGCTACACCTTC
size: .; V: TRBV7-9; J: TRBJ2-7; D: .; length: 14; CDR3: CASNPGLRAYEQYF; DNA: TGTGCCAGCAACCCGGGGCTTCGGGCCTACGAGCAGTACTTC
size: .; V: TRBV15; J: TRBJ2-2; D: TRBD1; length: 14; CDR3: CATSIRGQTGELFF; DNA: TGTGCCACCAGCATCAGGGGGCAAACCGGGGAGCTGTTTTTT
size: .; V: TRBV23-1; J: TRBJ1-3; D: TRBD1; length: 16; CDR3: CASSQRTGRSGNTIYF; DNA: TGCGCCAGCAGTCAACGGACAGGGAGGTCTGGAAACACCATATATTTT
size: .; V: TRBV5-1; J: TRBJ2-2; D: .; length: 13; CDR3: CASSLQGTGELFF; DNA: TGCGCCAGCAGCTTACAGGGAACCGGGGAGCTGTTTTTT
size: .; V: TRBV9; J: TRBJ1-1; D: .; length: 14; CDR3: CASSPLSLNTEAFF; DNA: TGTGCCAGCAGCCCGTTAAGCCTGAACACTGAAGCTTTCTTT
size: few; V: TRBV7-9; J: TRBJ2-5; D: .; length: 12; CDR3: CASGRPQETQYF; DNA: TGTGCCAGCGGGCGGCCCCAAGAGACCCAGTACTTC
size: .; V: TRBV5-1; J: TRBJ2-1; D: TRBD1; length: 13; CDR3: CASSRDRENEQFF; DNA: TGCGCCAGCAGCCGGGACAGGGAGAATGAGCAGTTCTTC
size: .; V: TRBV19; J: TRBJ2-5; D: TRBD1; length: 16; CDR3: CASSGRAGGGGETQYF; DNA: TGTGCCAGTAGTGGGCGGGCAGGGGGCGGCGGAGAGACCCAGTACTTC
size: .; V: TRBV2; J: TRBJ1-3; D: .; length: 14; CDR3: CASSEAGGENTIYF; DNA: TGTGCCAGCAGTGAGGCTGGGGGGGAAAACACCATATATTTT
size: .; V: TRBV7-2; J: TRBJ1-1; D: TRBD1; length: 14; CDR3: CASTSQGGLTEAFF; DNA: TGTGCCAGCACTAGCCAGGGGGGGCTAACTGAAGCTTTCTTT
size: .; V: TRBV19; J: TRBJ2-7; D: .; length: 13; CDR3: CASSIFGSAEQYF; DNA: TGTGCCAGTAGTATCTTCGGGAGCGCCGAGCAGTACTTC
size: .; V: TRBV6-1; J: TRBJ1-1; D: TRBD1; length: 15; CDR3: CASSVQGALNTEAFF; DNA: TGTGCCAGCAGTGTGCAGGGGGCTTTGAACACTGAAGCTTTCTTT
size: .; V: TRBV10-3; J: TRBJ1-2; D: TRBD1; length: 12; CDR3: CAIRDRGGGYTF; DNA: TGTGCCATCAGGGACAGGGGCGGTGGCTACACCTTC
size: .; V: TRBV5-8; J: TRBJ1-1; D: .; length: 13; CDR3: CASSLNPTLEAFF; DNA: TGTGCCAGCAGCTTGAATCCGACACTCGAAGCTTTCTTT
size: once; V: TRBV14; J: TRBJ1-2; D: .; length: 13; CDR3: CASSQVRTAGYTF; DNA: TGTGCCAGCAGCCAAGTAAGGACAGCTGGCTACACCTTC
size: .; V: TRBV11-3; J: TRBJ2-3; D: .; length: 16; CDR3: CASSQGGSSPGDTQYF; DNA: TGTGCCAGCAGCCAGGGGGGTAGTAGCCCAGGGGATACGCAGTATTTT
size: .; V: TRBV5-6; J: TRBJ2-7; D: TRBD2; length: 13; CDR3: CASEGGETYEQYF; DNA: TGTGCCAGCGAGGGAGGGGAAACCTACGAGCAGTACTTC
size: .; V: TRBV7-2; J: TRBJ2-3; D: TRBD1; length: 15; CDR3: CASSRGTGVQDTQYF; DNA: TGTGCCAGCAGCCGCGGGACAGGGGTTCAAGATACGCAGTATTTT
size: .; V: TRBV7-3; J: TRBJ2-1; D: .; length: 14; CDR3: CASSPQTASDEQFF; DNA: TGTGCCAGCAGCCCCCAGACAGCCTCGGATGAGCAGTTCTTC
size: .; V: TRBV10-3; J: TRBJ2-3; D: .; length: 13; CDR3: CAIRREQADTQYF; DNA: TGTGCCATCAGGAGGGAACAAGCAGATACGCAGTATTTT
size: .; V: TRBV4-3; J: TRBJ2-3; D: .; length: 16; CDR3: CASSQVAGGRTDTQYF; DNA: TGCGCCAGCAGCCAAGTCGCCGGGGGCCGCACAGATACGCAGTATTTT
size: .; V: TRBV11-3; J: TRBJ1-1; D: .; length: 13; CDR3: CASSLDRNTEAFF; DNA: TGTGCCAGCAGCTTAGACAGGAACACTGAAGCTTTCTTT
size: few; V: TRBV5-1; J: TRBJ1-5; D: TRBD1; length: 15; CDR3: CASSLTGDSNQPQHF; DNA: TGCGCCAGCAGTTTAACAGGGGATAGCAATCAGCCCCAGCATTTT
size: few; V: TRBV9; J: TRBJ2-2; D: .; length: 12; CDR3: CASGLNTGELFF; DNA: TGTGCCAGCGGCCTAAACACCGGGGAGCTGTTTTTT
size: .; V: TRBV6-6; J: TRBJ2-5; D: .; length: 13; CDR3: CASSYGGQETQYF; DNA: TGTGCCAGCAGTTACGGGGGTCAAGAGACCCAGTACTTC
size: .; V: TRBV2; J: TRBJ1-3; D: .; length: 15; CDR3: CASEKNTRGENTIYF; DNA: TGTGCCAGCGAGAAGAATACTCGAGGGGAAAACACCATATATTTT
size: .; V: TRBV7-2; J: TRBJ1-1; D: .; length: 13; CDR3: CASSQREETEAFF; DNA: TGTGCCAGCAGTCAGAGGGAGGAAACTGAAGCTTTCTTT